The 22 T cell receptor beta chains presented below share a single source sample, sequenced in a study of cytomegalovirus exposure and HLA in healthy donors. Both 60 Vbeta primers and 13 Jbeta primers went into the PCR. Sequencing was performed with immunoSEQ multiplex PCR; in TCRdb, only in-frame clones are kept and a portion is missing. There are about 200,000 clones in the sample; approximately 70% occur only once, and approximately 2.5% lies in the top ten. Sequencing was performed on PBMCs. The receptors here all came from a man aged 35 to 55 in good health and CMV-seropositive.

This rearrangement joins TRBV4-1 to TRBJ1-5; D unresolved. The V gene lost 0 bases and the J gene lost 3 bases, with 15 bases spanning the gap. Germline loops: CDR1 MGHRA, CDR2 YSYEKL. The length of the CDR3 is 17 residues. CDR3 loop: CASSQDPVGGNNQPQHF. CDR3 nucleotide sequence: TGCGCCAGCAGCCAAGATCCGGTTGGAGGGAACAATCAGCCCCAGCATTTT.

In its sample, this clone was seen a few times. V is TRBV5-1 and J is TRBJ1-6, with 11 bases identical to TRBD1. V was pared by 7 bases and J by 10 bases, with 10 bases of the junction left unmatched. Germline V gene data show CDR1 as SGHRS and CDR2 as YFSETQ. The CDR3 is 15 residues long. The CDR3 region has the DNA TGCGCCAGCGCCGAGGGGACAGGGGGAAGATCACCCCTCCACTTT. Protein sequence: CASAEGTGGRSPLHF.

In DNA form, the CDR3 reads TGTGCCAGCAGCACCGGACAGAGCCGCGAGCAGTACTTC. Its protein is CASSTGQSREQYF. The chain employs TRBV5-4 and TRBJ2-7; tentative D call: TRBD1 (6 bases). CDR3 size: 13 residues. From germline, CDR1 is SGHNT and CDR2 YYREEE (reference sequence). Deletions cut 4 bases from V and 6 bases from J, with 14 bases between. Full variable domain (outside the CDR3, taken from reference TRBV5-4 and TRBJ2-7): ETGVTQSPTHLIKTRGQQVTLRCSSQSGHNTVSWYQQALGQGPQFIFQYYREEENGRGNFPPRFSGLQFPNYSSELNVNALELDDSALYLCASSTGQSREQYFGPGTRLTVT.

The chain carries TRBV2 and TRBJ2-7, with D possibly TRBD1 on 5 matching bases. The germline V gene encodes CDR1 SNHLY and CDR2 FYNNEI. The CDR3 has 14 residues. Trimming stripped 5 bases from V and 0 bases from J, with 11 bases between. CDR3 coding DNA: TGTGCCAGCAGTTTCGACAGCAGCTCCTACGAGCAGTACTTC. As protein: CASSFDSSSYEQYF.

This clone appeared once. The chain has TRBV28 and TRBJ2-7; D is possibly TRBD1 (5 bases). The CDR3 spans 14 residues. Trimming removed 3 bases from V and 0 bases from J, with 9 bases in between. Germline CDR1 is MDHEN and CDR2 is SYDVKM. The CDR3: CASSFAQGSYEQYF. The DNA for the CDR3 is TGTGCCAGCAGTTTCGCCCAGGGCTCCTACGAGCAGTACTTC.

To note about this clone: At one of its ends the junction is not consistent with the germline gene, which may arise from a read error. The chain links TRBV4-1 to TRBJ2-7, with TRBD1 as a possible D gene (5 bases). The CDR3 is made up of 15 amino acids. Germline V CDR1 and CDR2: MGHRA, YSYEKL. The CDR3 DNA sequence: TGCGCCAGCAGCCAAGATCCGGCAGGGTCCTTCGAGCAGTACTTC. Its protein product is CASSQDPAGSFEQYF.

This clone was seen only a few times. CDR3: CASHRAGDYEQYF. CDR3 in DNA: TGTGCCAGCCATAGAGCGGGGGATTACGAGCAGTACTTC. V gene TRBV7-9 combines with J gene TRBJ2-7, with 8 bases that match TRBD2. Losses at the gene ends were 8 bases for V and 4 bases for J; bases not matched to a gene: 7. Germline V gene data show CDR1 as SEHNR and CDR2 as FQNEAQ (reference sequence). CDR3 length equals 13 residues. The whole variable domain, remainder taken from reference TRBV7-9 and TRBJ2-7, is DTGVSQNPRHKITKRGQNVTFRCDPISEHNRLYWYRQTLGQGPEFLTYFQNEAQLEKSRLLSDRFSAERPKGSFSTLEIQRTEQGDSAMYLCASHRAGDYEQYFGPGTRLTVT.

A few counts support this clone. J is TRBJ2-2 and V is TRBV11-3; 8 bases are shared with TRBD1. CDR1 and CDR2 from the germline V gene are SGHNT and YENEEA. The trim removed 4 bases at V and 5 bases at J, leaving 12 bases unmatched. CDR3 size: 17 residues. DNA of the CDR3: TGTGCCAGCAGCTACCAACGGACAGGGTTAGGAACCGGGGAGCTGTTTTTT. It is translated as CASSYQRTGLGTGELFF.

The gene calls are TRBV5-1 and TRBJ2-7; perhaps TRBD2 as D (5 bases). The CDR3 is 14 residues long. Germline V gene data show CDR1 as SGHRS and CDR2 as YFSETQ. V was trimmed by 0 bases and J by 2 bases, leaving 9 bases between them. CDR3 sequence: CASSLGGITYEQYF. CDR3 nucleotides: TGCGCCAGCAGCTTGGGAGGGATAACCTACGAGCAGTACTTC.

The chain links TRBV28 to TRBJ1-2; tentatively, D is TRBD1 (5 bases). Trimming stripped 8 bases from V and 0 bases from J, with 16 bases between. Germline loops: CDR1 MDHEN, CDR2 SYDVKM. The length of the CDR3 is 15 residues. CDR3 region: CASSFLGVANYGYTF. In DNA, the CDR3 is TGTGCCAGCTCCTTCCTAGGGGTTGCTAACTATGGCTACACCTTC.

This clone was observed a few times. The rearrangement uses TRBV29-1 and TRBJ2-1; TRBD2 aligns across 10 bases. The CDR3 contains 15 residues. With V trimmed by 5 bases and J by 14 bases, 18 bases remained unmatched. Germline loops: CDR1 SQVTM, CDR2 ANQGSEA. CDR3 DNA: TGCAGCGTTCGGAGCGGGGGGGCGAGTCAGGTAGGGGAGTTCTTC. This sequence encodes CSVRSGGASQVGEFF.

This clone was seen a few times. This sequence joins TRBV14 and TRBJ1-5, with 7 bases lining up with TRBD1. The CDR3 is 23 residues long. In germline, CDR1 is SGHDN, CDR2 FVKESK. Trimming removed 0 bases from V and 0 bases from J; junction bases left unmatched: 23. The CDR3 bases are TGTGCCAGCAGCCAAGAGTCCCTTCGCTCTGGGACAGTGAGAGCATATAGCAATCAGCCCCAGCATTTT. The encoded protein is CASSQESLRSGTVRAYSNQPQHF.

This clone was counted a few times. The rearrangement links TRBV6-5 to TRBJ1-1; D gene ambiguous. Trimming took off 5 bases at V and 11 bases at J, with 12 bases between the two ends. The germline gives CDR1 MNHEY, CDR2 SVGAGI. This CDR3 region has 11 residues. The CDR3 loop reads CASSDISGAFF. The CDR3 DNA reads as TGTGCCAGCAGTGATATCTCGGGGGCTTTCTTT.

There are a few counts of this clone. The J gene is TRBJ1-1, the V gene TRBV6-5; 7 bases match TRBD1. The trim removed 7 bases at V and 4 bases at J, leaving 9 bases unmatched. This CDR3 comprises 14 residues. Germline CDR1 is MNHEY and CDR2 is SVGAGI. The CDR3 bases are TGTGCCAGCACCCTCGTGGAGGGGGCCACTGAAGCTTTCTTT. Its translation: CASTLVEGATEAFF.

V gene TRBV28 combines with J gene TRBJ2-5, with 9 nucleotides matching TRBD1. V trimming: 5 bases; J trimming: 10 bases; junction bases outside the gene matches: 8. The CDR3 totals 13 residues. In germline, CDR1 is MDHEN, CDR2 SYDVKM. The CDR3 region is CASSVSGTGLQYF. The DNA of the CDR3 is TGTGCCAGCAGTGTCTCCGGGACAGGGCTCCAGTACTTC.

V and J are TRBV5-5 and TRBJ1-2; D possibly corresponds to TRBD1 (6 bases). The germline V gene encodes CDR1 SGHKS and CDR2 YYEKEE (reference sequence). The CDR3 length is 15 residues. With 4 bases removed from V and 6 bases from J, the gap between germline ends came to 19 bases. This chain's CDR3 is CASSRPGGRLDGYTF. The CDR3 bases are TGTGCCAGCAGCCGTCCGGGGGGGCGGTTGGATGGCTACACCTTC.

The rearrangement links TRBV9 to TRBJ2-3; D not resolved. Germline CDR1 is SGDLS and CDR2 is YYNGEE. V gave up 0 bases and J gave up 2 bases, with 10 bases separating them. This CDR3 contains 15 residues. CDR3 DNA: TGTGCCAGCAGCGTAGACATTTCACCCACAGATACGCAGTATTTT. Translation gives CASSVDISPTDTQYF.

The V call is TRBV2, the J call TRBJ2-1, with D possibly matching TRBD1 (5 bases). CDR1 is SNHLY and CDR2 is FYNNEI in the germline V gene. Trimming pared 5 bases from V and 0 bases from J, leaving 11 bases between. The CDR3 runs 15 residues. CDR3 bases: TGTGCCAGCAGTACCGGCGACAGCTCCTACAATGAGCAGTTCTTC. Translation gives CASSTGDSSYNEQFF.

This clone turned up a few times. The sample holds other DNA sequences that translate to the same CDR3. V gene TRBV7-2 combines with J gene TRBJ2-2; 7 bases are a match to TRBD2. Germline-derived CDR1 and CDR2 are SGHTA and FQGNSA. Trimming at V came to 3 bases and at J to 4 bases, leaving 5 bases not matched to a gene. CDR3 length: 15 residues. CDR3 nucleotides: TGTGCCAGCAGCTTGGCGGGGGTTGGCACCGGGGAGCTGTTTTTT. This translates into CASSLAGVGTGELFF.

This clone was detected only a few times. This chain connects TRBV28 to TRBJ1-2; D uncertain. Germline CDR1 reads MDHEN; CDR2 reads SYDVKM. V was clipped by 7 bases and J by 4 bases, with 22 bases between them. This CDR3 comprises 16 residues. CDR3 nucleotides: TGTGCCAGCACCACACCCGAGGGCAGCACGGGCTATGGCTACACCTTC. Translated: CASTTPEGSTGYGYTF.

Written as DNA, the CDR3 is TGTGCCAGCAGTCAAGGGGCAGGGGAGGGTCAGCCCCAGCATTTT. It codes for CASSQGAGEGQPQHF. J is TRBJ1-5 and V is TRBV27, with D perhaps matching TRBD1 (6 bases). The CDR3 runs to 15 residues. The V gene lost 5 bases and the J gene lost 6 bases, with 17 bases spanning the gap. Germline V CDR1 and CDR2: MNHEY, SMNVEV (reference sequence).

This chain connects TRBV2 to TRBJ1-5, with unresolved D. The CDR3 is 14 residues long. Between the trimmed V and J ends, which lost 5 bases and 6 bases, there was a span of 14 bases. Germline-derived CDR1 and CDR2 are SNHLY and FYNNEI. The CDR3 DNA is TGTGCCAGCAGTTATGCCCCGGGAAGTCAGCCCCAGCATTTT. Translated, it gives CASSYAPGSQPQHF.